This T cell receptor beta chain is from a study of PD-L1 blockade in urothelial cancer. Clones were read by immunoSEQ multiplex PCR, and TCRdb kept only the in-frame ones, dropping some. This sample yields tens of thousands of clones, of which roughly nine tenths are seen a single time; over 12% belongs to the top ten. Points from the study as a whole: Clonality of blood TCR below the median before treatment predicted better survival. Durable-benefit patients had greater expansion of tumor-associated blood clones at 3 weeks.

The CDR3 has 15 residues. Germline V gene data show CDR1 as LNHNV and CDR2 as YYDKDF (reference sequence). V was shortened by 7 bases and J by 8 bases, with 21 bases between the two germline ends. Time point described: pretreatment peripheral blood. Points on this clone: Its target is unknown.

The clonotype originates from a woman in her sixties with urothelial cancer. The V call is TRBV15, the J call TRBJ2-1; possibly TRBD2 for D (7 bases). Specimen: PBMCs, collected around atezolizumab (anti-PD-L1) treatment. The CDR3 loop reads CATNLGGGPMDEQFF. In DNA form, the CDR3 reads TGTGCCACCAACCTAGGGGGGGGGCCTATGGATGAGCAGTTCTTC.